What follows are 20 T cell receptor beta chains derived from one specimen sequenced in a study of technical replicates of blood from several donors. Measured with immunoSEQ multiplex PCR; TCRdb has only the in-frame clones, and not every one. This table holds 65,000 to 90,000 clones, 85% to 95% found once. Sequenced sample: PBMCs. The receptors come from a human donor in good health. Some clones in this sample may be carry-over from other donors' samples.

CDR3 nucleotides: TGCGCCAGCAGTCAACCACAGGGGAGTAGTGACTATGGCTACACCTTC. This translates into CASSQPQGSSDYGYTF. The chain is built from TRBV23-1 and TRBJ1-2; 7 bases agree with TRBD1. TRBV23-1 is noted as an ORF with a role that remains uncertain. Losses at the gene ends were 2 bases for V and 3 bases for J; bases not matched to a gene: 9. This CDR3 contains 16 residues.

The rearrangement joins TRBV5-4 to TRBJ2-1; tentative D call: TRBD2 (6 bases). Per germline, CDR1 SGHNT and CDR2 YYREEE (reference sequence). Trimming stripped 5 bases from V and 5 bases from J, with 14 bases between. This CDR3 comprises 14 residues. The CDR3, as DNA: TGTGCCAGCAGGCGTCTCGGGGAGGACAATGAGCAGTTCTTC. Translation: CASRRLGEDNEQFF.

This chain connects TRBV29-1 to TRBJ2-3, with 7 bases matching TRBD2. The CDR3 loop spans 15 amino acids. The trim removed 3 bases at V and 4 bases at J, leaving 10 bases unmatched. Germline CDR1 is SQVTM and CDR2 is ANQGSEA. The CDR3 loop reads CSVDSGGGGSDTQYF. CDR3 sequence (DNA): TGCAGCGTTGATTCGGGTGGCGGGGGTTCAGATACGCAGTATTTT.

The rearrangement joins TRBV30 to TRBJ2-2, with no clear D. The V and J ends lost 8 bases and 2 bases respectively, with 6 bases between them. Germline V gene lookup returns CDR1 GTSNPN and CDR2 SVGIG (reference sequence). This CDR3 region has 11 residues. The CDR3 protein is CARRNTGELFF. Here the CDR3 DNA reads TGTGCCCGCAGAAACACCGGGGAGCTGTTTTTT.

The gene calls are TRBV9 and TRBJ1-1; no reliable D call. The CDR3 spans 13 residues. The V end was cut by 3 bases, the J end by 5 bases, with 11 bases between. Germline V gene lookup returns CDR1 SGDLS and CDR2 YYNGEE. The CDR3 is CASSAIRGTEAFF. CDR3 in DNA: TGTGCCAGCAGCGCTATCCGGGGTACTGAAGCTTTCTTT.

The rearrangement uses TRBV29-1 and TRBJ2-1; 7 bases line up with TRBD1. The CDR3 is 13 residues long. V shed 6 bases and J 2 bases; nucleotides not matched to a gene: 4. Per germline, CDR1 SQVTM and CDR2 ANQGSEA. CDR3 sequence reads: CSVRQGTYNEQFF. CDR3 in DNA: TGCAGCGTACGACAGGGTACCTACAATGAGCAGTTCTTC.

J is TRBJ2-6 and V is TRBV6-1, with D tentatively TRBD2 (6 bases). From germline, CDR1 is MNHNS and CDR2 SASEGT. The CDR3 is made up of 15 amino acids. V shed 4 bases and J shed 2 bases, with 9 bases lying between them. The CDR3 bases are TGTGCCAGCAGTGTGGAGGGTACTGGGGCCAACGTCCTGACTTTC. It yields the protein CASSVEGTGANVLTF.

The chain carries TRBV5-6 and TRBJ1-1; no definite D call. The germline CDR1 and CDR2 sequences are SGHDT and YYEEEE. V gave up 0 bases and J gave up 2 bases, with 8 bases separating them. The CDR3 contains 14 residues. The CDR3 coding sequence is TGTGCCAGCAGCTTGGCCAACAGTAACACTGAAGCTTTCTTT. This encodes CASSLANSNTEAFF.

This clone was seen a single time. The CDR3 is CASNRGGAGTEAFF. The CDR3 nucleotides are TGTGCCAGCAACCGAGGGGGGGCCGGGACTGAAGCTTTCTTT. This rearrangement joins TRBV6-5 to TRBJ1-1; D may be TRBD1 (6 bases). The CDR3 loop spans 14 amino acids. With 7 bases removed from V and 5 bases from J, the gap between germline ends came to 17 bases. The germline V gene has CDR1 MNHEY and CDR2 SVGAGI.

This chain joins TRBV19 and TRBJ2-1; D is undetermined. Germline assignment: CDR1 LNHDA and CDR2 SQIVND (reference sequence). CDR3 length: 15 residues. The V end lost 6 bases, the J end lost 0 bases, and 12 bases lay between the germline ends. The CDR3 region has the DNA TGTGCCAGTAGCCTCTTTAGGAGCTCCTACAATGAGCAGTTCTTC. It is translated as CASSLFRSSYNEQFF.

This rearrangement joins TRBV7-2 to TRBJ1-5, with a weak D call TRBD1 (6 bases). V gave up 2 bases and J gave up 0 bases, with 8 bases separating them. This CDR3 has 15 residues. Per the germline V gene, CDR1 is SGHTA and CDR2 is FQGNSA. The CDR3 DNA follows: TGTGCCAGCAGCTTAACAGGGCCTAGCAATCAGCCCCAGCATTTT. It yields the protein CASSLTGPSNQPQHF.

The V call is TRBV7-6, the J call TRBJ2-7, with a weak D call TRBD1 (6 bases). Trimming removed 5 bases from V and 2 bases from J, with 16 bases in between. The CDR3 extends over 15 amino acids. Germline lookup yields CDR1 SGHVS and CDR2 FNYEAQ. The CDR3 reads CASSDNRALPYEQYF. The CDR3 DNA sequence: TGTGCCAGCAGCGACAACAGGGCTCTCCCCTACGAGCAGTACTTC.

The chain recombines TRBV7-9 with TRBJ2-1, with D perhaps matching TRBD2 (5 bases). V lost 0 bases to trimming and J lost 11 bases, with 8 bases between them. The CDR3 has 12 residues. CDR1 is SEHNR, CDR2 FQNEAQ, per germline (reference sequence). CDR3 in amino acids: CASSLARDQQFF. In nucleotides, the CDR3 is TGTGCCAGCAGCTTAGCCCGGGATCAGCAGTTCTTC.

The chain recombines TRBV11-2 with TRBJ2-7; 7 positions match TRBD2. This CDR3 has 14 amino acids. The germline V gene encodes CDR1 SGHAT and CDR2 FQNNGV. V lost 1 base and J lost 7; bases outside the gene matches: 7. The CDR3: CASSLVEGRGEQYF. The CDR3 region has the DNA TGTGCCAGCAGCTTAGTAGAGGGGAGGGGAGAGCAGTACTTC.

This CDR3 is CASSPALGAGQPQHF. The DNA of the CDR3 is TGTGCCAGCAGCCCTGCTCTGGGTGCGGGTCAGCCCCAGCATTTT. This chain uses TRBV7-2 with TRBJ1-5; D call uncertain. The CDR3 contains 15 residues. The germline CDR1 and CDR2 sequences are SGHTA and FQGNSA. Trimming removed 5 bases at V and 6 bases at J, with 17 bases between.

This chain uses TRBV13 with TRBJ2-3; the match to TRBD2 covers 8 bases. This CDR3 region has 15 residues. V dropped 2 bases and J dropped 3; count of bases not matched to a gene: 4. Germline V lookup: CDR1 PRHDT, CDR2 FYEKMQ (reference sequence). CDR3 bases: TGTGCCAGCAGCTTACGGGGGGGTCAAACAGATACGCAGTATTTT. Translating gives CASSLRGGQTDTQYF.

This sequence joins TRBV4-3 and TRBJ1-1; D ambiguous. The CDR3 totals 17 residues. V was shortened by 4 bases and J by 5 bases, with 23 bases between the two germline ends. The germline V gene encodes CDR1 LGHNA and CDR2 YSLEER. CDR3 residues: CASSPKASRQTGTEAFF. CDR3 nucleotide sequence: TGCGCCAGCAGCCCAAAAGCGTCTCGGCAGACTGGGACTGAAGCTTTCTTT.

The V gene is TRBV10-3, the J gene TRBJ2-1; a possible D gene is TRBD2 (6 bases). From germline, CDR1 is ENHRY and CDR2 SYGVKD. V gave up 11 bases and J gave up 6 bases, with 17 bases separating them. This CDR3 spans 13 amino acids. The DNA of the CDR3 is TGTGCCGTCGGGGTCGCGGGATTCAATGAGCAGTTCTTC. Translating it yields CAVGVAGFNEQFF.

CDR3 sequence (DNA): TGCGCCAGCAGCTTCAGTAGCGGGGGGCCAGCAGATACGCAGTATTTT. Translating it yields CASSFSSGGPADTQYF. The rearrangement links TRBV5-1 to TRBJ2-3; 10 nucleotides agree with TRBD2. V lost 2 bases, J lost 4 bases, and 7 bases stayed unmatched. CDR1 is SGHRS, CDR2 YFSETQ, per germline. The CDR3 consists of 16 residues.

The chain employs TRBV18 and TRBJ2-5, with D maybe TRBD2 (5 bases). V lost 0 bases to trimming and J lost 5 bases, with 25 bases between them. Germline V gene sequence: CDR1 KGHSH, CDR2 LQKENI. This CDR3 contains 19 residues. Here the CDR3 DNA reads TGTGCCAGCTCACCACCGACGGGGTATTGGAGGTTTGAATGGGAGACCCAGTACTTC. Translated, it gives CASSPPTGYWRFEWETQYF.